The TCR beta chain under discussion was sequenced for a study of blood T cell repertoires in COVID-19. Turning to the study itself: Sources were T cells, B-cell-depleted T cells, or PBMCs; the material itself was cDNA or gDNA.

Per the original data handling: Estimation of nucleated cell counts relied on the amplification of reference gene primers. TCRdb's table, derived via immunoSEQ multiplex PCR, lists solely in-frame clones and lacks some. The V and J calls and clone size come from that table; D and trimming were worked out from the DNA. Found here are around 140,000 clones, around 81% of them singletons; the top ten hold over 8%. In its sample, this clone was seen many times. Trimming shortened V by 4 bases and J by 3 bases, and 13 bases separated the two germline ends. The CDR3 extends over 14 amino acids. CDR1 is SGHTA and CDR2 is FQGNSA in the germline V gene.

Specimen: peripheral blood. The V gene is TRBV7-2, the J gene TRBJ2-7; D gene ambiguous. This receptor was taken from a human donor in a cohort sampled during active COVID-19. The CDR3 reads CASSSLPGFYEQYF. DNA of the CDR3: TGTGCCAGCAGCTCCTTACCCGGGTTCTACGAGCAGTACTTC.